This T cell receptor beta chain comes out of a study of shared clonotypes between healthy human individuals. The wider study: The plates for each donor numbered three CD4 naive, three CD4 memory, two CD8 naive and one CD8 memory.

This clone occurred once. Germline CDR1 and CDR2: MNHNS and SASEGT. Germline trimming cut 10 bases from V and 3 bases from J; bases unmatched to any gene: 9. There are 14 residues in the CDR3. The table came from immunoSEQ multiplex PCR; TCRdb's copy has only in-frame clones and leaves some out. The sample has more than 1.2 million clones, just under 99% seen once; the top ten hold 0.3% to 0.45%. V is TRBV6-1 and J is TRBJ1-1; 9 bases are a match to TRBD1. This TCR was sampled from a man aged 30 to 39 in good health. Sequenced material: naive CD4+ T cells sorted from blood. Subset noted: CD45RA+ positively selected. CDR3 bases: TGTGCCACCCCGCTGACAGGGGGAGACACTGAAGCTTTCTTT. Its translation: CATPLTGGDTEAFF.